Shown below are 16 T cell receptor beta chains from a single sample sequenced in a study of CD8 T cells in ankylosing spondylitis. One entry per CDR3 protein, called by TCRdb with MiXCR from the 5' RACE reads. The table shows hundreds of thousands of distinct CDR3 sequences, with roughly 8.6% occurring only once. Sequencing was carried out using blood, either unsorted or a sorted T cell fraction (not recorded which). Receptors were obtained from a male donor with ankylosing spondylitis or in good health (not recorded which).

This clonotype was seen many times. This rearrangement joins TRBV15 to TRBJ1-5; no reliable D call. Germline V gives CDR1 LNHNV, CDR2 YYDKDF (reference sequence). The V end was cut by 4 bases, the J end by 3 bases, with 4 bases between. The CDR3 consists of 12 residues. The CDR3 DNA reads TGTGCCACCAGCAAAGACAATCAGCCCCAGCATTTT. Protein sequence: CATSKDNQPQHF.

This clonotype has just a few counts. The genes are TRBV20-1 and TRBJ1-6; possible D gene TRBD1, 5 bases. Germline V lookup: CDR1 DFQATT, CDR2 SNEGSKA (reference sequence). The V end was cut by 3 bases, the J end by 4 bases, with 10 bases between. The CDR3 has 14 amino acids. CDR3 protein: CSARQGPYNSPLHF. The CDR3 DNA sequence: TGCAGTGCTAGGCAGGGTCCATATAATTCACCCCTCCACTTT.

In its sample, this clonotype was seen many times. The V call is TRBV9, the J call TRBJ2-3; either TRBD1 or TRBD2 may fit D (5 bases each). The germline V gene has CDR1 SGDLS and CDR2 YYNGEE. V lost 1 base to trimming and J lost 6 bases, with 18 bases between them. CDR3 size: 16 residues. CDR3 in amino acids: CASSVTPGRVRDTQYF. DNA of the CDR3: TGTGCCAGCAGCGTAACTCCGGGACGAGTTCGGGATACGCAGTATTTT. The full variable domain, its missing parts supplied by reference TRBV9 and TRBJ2-3, is DSGVTQTPKHLITATGQRVTLRCSPRSGDLSVYWYQQSLDQGLQFLIQYYNGEERAKGNILERFSAQQFPDLHSELNLSSLELGDSALYFCASSVTPGRVRDTQYFGPGTRLTVL.

This clonotype occurred many times. V gene TRBV7-2 combines with J gene TRBJ1-2; 11 bases match TRBD1. The CDR3 has 17 residues. Germline-derived CDR1 and CDR2 are SGHTA and FQGNSA. With 5 bases clipped from V and 0 bases from J, the junction kept 8 bases outside the gene matches. DNA for the CDR3: TGTGCCAGCAGCCTAGGACAGGGGGCACCTACTAACTATGGCTACACCTTC. Translated, it gives CASSLGQGAPTNYGYTF.

This clonotype has a count of ten or more. The chain carries TRBV12-3 or TRBV12-4 and TRBJ2-3, with unresolved D. CDR3 length equals 13 residues. The germline V and J ends were trimmed by 6 bases and 2 bases, with 9 bases remaining between them. The CDR3 region has the DNA TGTGCCAGCAGCCAGACATCCACAGATACGCAGTATTTT. This codes for CASSQTSTDTQYF.

This clonotype was seen only a few times. The rearrangement links TRBV20-1 to TRBJ2-3, with D possibly TRBD2 on 6 matching bases. Trimming pared 3 bases from V and 4 bases from J, leaving 17 bases between. This CDR3 is 15 amino acids long. The V gene's germline CDR1 is DFQATT and CDR2 SNEGSKA (reference sequence). CDR3: CSARAIGTDSDTQYF. DNA of the CDR3: TGCAGTGCTAGGGCAATCGGGACTGATTCAGATACGCAGTATTTT.

This clonotype was counted at least ten times. This chain links TRBV7-2 with TRBJ1-4, with 7 bases lining up with TRBD1. The length of the CDR3 is 14 residues. Trimming removed 5 bases from V and 5 bases from J; junction bases left unmatched: 5. Germline lookup yields CDR1 SGHTA and CDR2 FQGNSA. The CDR3 region has the DNA TGTGCCAGCAGCCAGGGGGGGAGAAATGAAAAACTGTTTTTT. Translation: CASSQGGRNEKLFF.

This clonotype was observed at least ten times. The genes are TRBV12-3 or TRBV12-4 and TRBJ2-2, with D unresolved. Trimming pared 6 bases from V and 0 bases from J, leaving 17 bases between. The CDR3 totals 17 residues. The CDR3 DNA is TGTGCCAGCAGGCCACTGGACCCTTACTCGAACACCGGGGAGCTGTTTTTT. Translation gives CASRPLDPYSNTGELFF.

This clonotype appeared a single time. Being one base from a much bigger clone, this may be a read error. The V gene is TRBV6-5, the J gene TRBJ2-7; D may correspond to TRBD1 or TRBD2 (5 bases each). Germline V gene lookup returns CDR1 MNHEY and CDR2 SVGAGI. This CDR3 spans 17 amino acids. Deletions cut 2 bases from V and 4 bases from J, with 21 bases between. The CDR3 nucleotides read TGTGCCAGCAGTTACGTTTCCCCCGGGGCACAGCCTTACGAGCAGTACTTC. Translation gives CASSYVSPGAQPYEQYF.

There are many counts of this clonotype. The genes are TRBV29-1 and TRBJ1-1; 7 bases are shared with TRBD1. J gave up 1 base and V 4 bases, and 9 bases lay outside the gene matches. From germline, CDR1 is SQVTM and CDR2 ANQGSEA. This CDR3 region has 15 residues. CDR3 amino acids: CSVATPWTGNTEAFF. The CDR3 bases are TGCAGCGTTGCCACACCTTGGACAGGGAACACTGAAGCTTTCTTT.

V usage is TRBV7-9 and J usage is TRBJ1-6; TRBD1 matches 9 bases. CDR1 is SEHNR and CDR2 is FQNEAQ in the germline V gene (reference sequence). V was pared by 5 bases and J by 7 bases, with 6 bases of the junction left unmatched. The CDR3 is 15 residues long. The CDR3 is CASSKPQGANSPLHF. DNA for the CDR3: TGTGCCAGCAGCAAACCACAGGGGGCAAATTCACCCCTCCACTTT.

The genes are TRBV7-9 and TRBJ2-7; TRBD1 agrees at 7 bases. The V and J ends lost 1 base and 6 bases, in that order; junction bases with no gene match: 3. Germline V gives CDR1 SEHNR, CDR2 FQNEAQ (reference sequence). This CDR3 region has 13 residues. The CDR3 DNA sequence: TGTGCCAGCAGCTTAGTTTCAGGGGGCGAGCAGTACTTC. Translated: CASSLVSGGEQYF.

This clonotype was seen at least ten times. The chain carries TRBV5-1 and TRBJ1-2; D remains unclear. The CDR3 loop spans 14 amino acids. V lost 2 bases and J 5 bases, leaving 13 bases between the germline ends. CDR1 is SGHRS and CDR2 is YFSETQ in the germline V gene. DNA of the CDR3: TGCGCCAGCAGCTTACGACAACCCCTATATGGCTACACCTTC. Translating gives CASSLRQPLYGYTF.

This clonotype came up many times. The J gene is TRBJ1-6, the V gene TRBV14; D uncertain. V was cut by 1 base and J by 7 bases, with 8 bases left in between. Germline loops: CDR1 SGHDN, CDR2 FVKESK. The CDR3 is made up of 14 amino acids. The CDR3 region has the DNA TGTGCCAGCAGCCAAGTCGCCGTGAATTCACCCCTCCACTTT. Protein sequence: CASSQVAVNSPLHF. The full variable domain, completed using reference TRBV14 and TRBJ1-6, is EAGVTQFPSHSVIEKGQTVTLRCDPISGHDNLYWYRRVMGKEIKFLLHFVKESKQDESGMPNNRFLAERTGGTYSTLKVQPAELEDSGVYFCASSQVAVNSPLHFGNGTRLTVT.

Many counts were recorded for this clonotype. This chain uses TRBV9 with TRBJ2-7; TRBD1 aligns across 9 bases. V dropped 9 bases and J dropped 3; count of bases not matched to a gene: 13. From germline, CDR1 is SGDLS and CDR2 YYNGEE. This CDR3 spans 15 amino acids. CDR3 coding DNA: TGTGCCATCCAGCTCAGACAGGGGGGGATCTACGAGCAGTACTTC. Amino acid sequence: CAIQLRQGGIYEQYF.

This clonotype has more than one count but fewer than ten. V gene TRBV30 combines with J gene TRBJ1-1; no clear D. V was pared by 2 bases and J by 2 bases, with 3 bases between. Per the germline V gene, CDR1 is GTSNPN and CDR2 is SVGIG (reference sequence). This CDR3 has 11 residues. The CDR3 here is CAWSFNTEAFF. In DNA form, the CDR3 reads TGTGCCTGGAGTTTTAACACTGAAGCTTTCTTT.